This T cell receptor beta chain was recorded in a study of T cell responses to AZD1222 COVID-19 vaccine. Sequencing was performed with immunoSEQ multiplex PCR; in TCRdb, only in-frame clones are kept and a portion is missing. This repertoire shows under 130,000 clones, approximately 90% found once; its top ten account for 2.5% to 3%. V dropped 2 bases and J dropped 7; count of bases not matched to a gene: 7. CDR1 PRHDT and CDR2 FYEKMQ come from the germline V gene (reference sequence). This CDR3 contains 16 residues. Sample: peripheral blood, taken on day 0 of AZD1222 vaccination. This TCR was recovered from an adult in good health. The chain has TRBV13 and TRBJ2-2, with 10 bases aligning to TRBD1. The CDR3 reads CASSLRDRGPIGELFF. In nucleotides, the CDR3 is TGTGCCAGCAGCTTACGGGACAGGGGTCCCATCGGGGAGCTGTTTTTT.